The 25 T cell receptor beta chains in this list originate from one sample, sequenced in a study of tumor and adjacent non-tumor tissue in lung cancer. The template was RNA from unsorted bulk tissue. TCRbeta libraries were built with three rounds of nested PCR, modified from ARM-PCR. TCRdb re-derived calls from the multiplex PCR reads in MiXCR, one entry per CDR3 protein. The table shows about 110,000 distinct CDR3 sequences, with 75% occurring only once. The source material was lung tumor tissue. These receptors originate from a woman aged 55-69 years with non-small cell lung cancer.

As to this clonotype: At one end, the junction sequence differs from germline, possibly due to a read error. The chain joins TRBV4-2 to TRBJ1-1; D ambiguous. Germline values: CDR1 LGHNA, CDR2 YNFKEQ. This CDR3 is built from 15 residues. The CDR3 here is CASSQEAVISTEALF. CDR3 in DNA: TGTGCCAGCAGCCAAGAGGCGGTTATTAGCACTGAAGCTTTATTT.

Worth noting for this clonotype: At one end, the junction sequence differs from germline, possibly due to a read error. The chain is built from TRBV11-2 and TRBJ2-7; 9 bases map to TRBD1. Germline V gene data show CDR1 as SGHAT and CDR2 as FQNNGV. This CDR3 is 13 amino acids long. The DNA of the CDR3 is TGTGTCAGCAGCCTTACAGGGGGCAACGAGCAGTACTTC. Protein sequence: CVSSLTGGNEQYF.

Worth noting for this clonotype: A single base separates this from a much larger clone, so it may be a read error. The V and J genes are TRBV12-3 or TRBV12-4 and TRBJ2-2; D is uncertain. V was cut by 10 bases and J by 5 bases, with 11 bases left in between. The CDR3 is 12 amino acids. The CDR3 nucleotides read TGTGCCACCAGCTACTTAACCGGGGAGCTGTTTTTT. Protein product: CATSYLTGELFF.

As for this clonotype: This may be a read error, as it is one base from a much larger clone. This CDR3 is missing its conserved last phenylalanine or tryptophan, likely due to a read error. The gene calls are TRBV29-1 and TRBJ1-6, with 7 bases that match TRBD1. Germline CDR1 and CDR2: SQVTM and ANQGSEA. V lost 5 bases to trimming and J lost 10 bases; unmatched junction nucleotides: 8. There are 13 residues in the CDR3. The CDR3 DNA is TGCAGCGTTCAGATAGGGGGCGGCTCACCCCTCCACTTA. Its protein product is CSVQIGGGSPLHL.

Points on this clonotype: A much bigger clone sits one base away, suggesting this may be a read error. The V gene is TRBV6-2 or TRBV6-3, the J gene TRBJ1-4; the D gene is possibly TRBD1 (5 bases). Per the germline V gene, CDR1 is MNHEY and CDR2 is SVGEGT. This CDR3 contains 14 residues. CDR3 in amino acids: CTSRKAGGGEKLFF. For the CDR3, the DNA is TGTACCAGCAGAAAAGCCGGGGGAGGTGAAAAACTGTTTTTT.

This clonotype has just one count. The V call is TRBV11-2, the J call TRBJ2-3, with 10 bases lining up with TRBD2. Trimming removed 1 base from V and 7 bases from J; junction bases left unmatched: 11. In germline, CDR1 is SGHAT, CDR2 FQNNGV. The CDR3 length is 17 residues. As DNA, the CDR3 is TGTGCCAGCAGCTTAGGTTCCTTAGCGGGGGGCATCCATACGCAGTATTTT. Translating gives CASSLGSLAGGIHTQYF.

Details on this clonotype: The junction and the germline gene differ at one end; a read error may be behind it. The chain combines TRBV29-1 with TRBJ1-4, with 8 bases aligning to TRBD1. The length of the CDR3 is 12 residues. CDR1 and CDR2 from the germline V gene are SQVTM and ANQGSEA. CDR3: CSVLTGDEKLLF. In DNA, the CDR3 is TGCAGTGTCCTGACAGGGGATGAAAAACTGCTTTTT. The whole variable domain, filled in from reference TRBV29-1 and TRBJ1-4, reads SAVISQKPSRDICQRGTSLTIQCQVDSQVTMMFWYRQQPGQSLTLIATANQGSEATYESGFVIDKFPISRPNLTFSTLTVSNMSPEDSSIYLCSVLTGDEKLLFGSGTQLSVL.

Notes on this clonotype: Mismatch with germline at one junction end may stem from a read error. V is TRBV11-2 and J is TRBJ2-3; possible D gene TRBD1, 6 bases. The germline gives CDR1 SGHAT, CDR2 FQNNGV. This CDR3 contains 15 residues. In DNA, the CDR3 is TGTGCCAGCAGCTTTAGACAGGCCAGCACATATACGCAGTATTTT. The encoded protein is CASSFRQASTYTQYF.

Of note for this clonotype: A junction end diverges from the germline sequence, so it may reflect a read error. J is TRBJ1-2 and V is TRBV4-3, with D possibly matching TRBD1 (5 bases). The CDR3 consists of 15 residues. Germline CDR1 reads LGHNA; CDR2 reads YSLEER. The CDR3 DNA is TGCGCCAGCAGCCAAGAGTGGGGCTCTAACTGTGGCTATACCTTC. This sequence encodes CASSQEWGSNCGYTF.

The chain combines TRBV12-3 or TRBV12-4 with TRBJ2-5; maybe TRBD2 (6 bases). The DNA matches TRBJ2-1 better at its end, which makes the J call doubtful. This CDR3 spans 13 amino acids. CDR3 in amino acids: CASRPTDVGTQFF. The CDR3 DNA is TGTGCCAGCAGGCCAACCGACGTAGGGACTCAGTTCTTC.

This clonotype was observed many times. The DNA for the CDR3 is TGTGCCAGCAGCCCCACTGGGTCGAATAATGAGCAGTTCTTC. This sequence encodes CASSPTGSNNEQFF. This chain connects TRBV5-4 to TRBJ2-1; D gene ambiguous. Trimming removed 4 bases from V and 7 bases from J, with 15 bases in between. This CDR3 has 14 amino acids. From germline, CDR1 is SGHNT and CDR2 YYREEE (reference sequence).

As to this clonotype: Given a much more abundant clone one base away, this may be a read error. CDR3 residues: CARSRERTGELFF. The DNA of the CDR3 is TGCGCCAGGAGCCGAGAGAGGACCGGGGAGCTGTTTTTT. The rearrangement links TRBV4-3 to TRBJ2-2; D not certain. Germline loops: CDR1 LGHNA, CDR2 YSLEER. This CDR3 region has 13 residues.

Turning to this clonotype: This may arise from a read error, as a much more abundant clone is one base away. J is TRBJ2-3 and V is TRBV6-5; 7 bases line up with TRBD1. V lost 5 bases and J lost 4; bases outside the gene matches: 6. This CDR3 is 14 amino acids long. Germline V gene data show CDR1 as MNHEY and CDR2 as SVGAGI. The CDR3 DNA reads TGTGCCAGCAGTGACAGGGTTGGCGCAGATACGCAGTATTTT. Translating gives CASSDRVGADTQYF.

In its sample, this clonotype was seen many times. V is TRBV20-1 and J is TRBJ2-2; tentatively, D is TRBD1 (6 bases). Germline CDR1 is DFQATT and CDR2 is SNEGSKA (reference sequence). Trimming shortened V by 3 bases and J by 1 base, and 9 bases separated the two germline ends. This CDR3 is built from 14 residues. The CDR3, as DNA: TGCAGTGCTAGCTCGGACAGGAACACCGGGGAGCTGTTTTTT. Translation gives CSASSDRNTGELFF.

This clonotype was counted a single time. The chain links TRBV7-9 to TRBJ1-5; TRBD1 might be the D (6 bases). The CDR3 length is 15 residues. Germline CDR1 and CDR2: SEHNR and FQNEAQ (reference sequence). Trimming cost V 1 base and J 7 bases, with 14 bases left between them. The DNA of the CDR3 is TGTGCCAGCAGCTTAGGGGCGAAGGGGGGCCAGCCCCAGCATTTT. It specifies CASSLGAKGGQPQHF.

Worth noting for this clonotype: One base away lies a much larger clone, so this may be a sequencing read error. V is TRBV4-3 and J is TRBJ1-5, with 7 bases fitting TRBD1. Looked up from germline, CDR1 is LGHNA and CDR2 is YSLEER. This CDR3 region has 17 residues. For the CDR3, the DNA is TGCGCCAGCAGCCAAGATACTGGGGACAGTTTTTATCAGCCCCGGCATTTT. Protein product: CASSQDTGDSFYQPRHF.

About this clonotype: A junction boundary mismatches the germline segment, possibly from a read error. The rearrangement uses TRBV24-1 and TRBJ2-2, with D possibly called TRBD1 or TRBD2 (5 bases each). The CDR3 is 15 residues long. The V gene's germline CDR1 is KGHDR and CDR2 SFDVKD. The DNA of the CDR3 is TGTGCCACCAGTGAAGGGCAGGGTCGCGTCGGGGAGCTGTATTTT. This encodes CATSEGQGRVGELYF.

Worth noting for this clonotype: This may stem from a read error, because a much larger clone lies one nucleotide away. CDR3 protein: CASSTTRGVGDGYTF. The CDR3 bases are TGTGCCAGCAGCACAACGCGGGGGGTCGGCGATGGCTACACCTTC. The gene calls are TRBV6-5 and TRBJ1-2; D might be TRBD1 (5 bases). CDR1 is MNHEY and CDR2 is SVGAGI in the germline V gene. The germline V and J ends were trimmed by 6 bases and 6 bases, with 20 bases remaining between them. CDR3 length: 15 residues.

This clonotype was counted a few times. The chain employs TRBV20-1 and TRBJ2-1, with D hard to call. The CDR3 runs to 14 residues. Germline V lookup: CDR1 DFQATT, CDR2 SNEGSKA (reference sequence). V was shortened by 1 base and J by 16 bases, with 23 bases between the two germline ends. CDR3 DNA: TGCAGTGCTAGAGCGGAAGTGGGTTTCAATGAGCGCTTCTTC. This translates into CSARAEVGFNERFF.

Note on this clonotype: This could be a read error, since a much larger clone is one nucleotide away. CDR3 sequence reads: CSVGTGDEHYF. For the CDR3, the DNA is TGCAGCGTCGGAACAGGGGACGAGCACTACTTC. The chain couples TRBV29-1 to TRBJ2-7, with TRBD1 identical over 7 bases. The CDR3 runs 11 residues. The germline V gene encodes CDR1 SQVTM and CDR2 ANQGSEA.

The chain recombines TRBV7-2 with TRBJ1-2, with D perhaps TRBD1 (6 bases). The V gene's germline CDR1 is SGHTA and CDR2 FQGNSA. The CDR3 spans 14 residues. Trimming took 3 bases from V and 7 from J, leaving 15 bases between them. Here the CDR3 reads CASSFDRNRAGYTF. In nucleotides, the CDR3 is TGTGCCAGCAGCTTTGACAGGAACAGGGCTGGCTACACCTTC.

The rearrangement joins TRBV29-1 to TRBJ1-1, with D perhaps matching TRBD1 (5 bases). This CDR3 contains 11 residues. In germline, CDR1 is SQVTM, CDR2 ANQGSEA. Deletions cut 7 bases from V and 5 bases from J, with 11 bases between. CDR3 protein: CSGAGVTEAFF. For the CDR3, the DNA is TGCAGCGGAGCGGGGGTGACTGAAGCTTTCTTT.

In the case of this clonotype: A much more abundant neighbour one base away suggests this may be a read error. J is TRBJ2-2 and V is TRBV20-1; 12 bases match TRBD2. CDR3 length equals 17 residues. CDR1 and CDR2 from the germline V gene are DFQATT and SNEGSKA (reference sequence). The CDR3 loop reads CSASFPSGRAGTGGLFF. The CDR3 DNA reads as TGCAGTGCTAGTTTCCCTAGCGGGAGGGCCGGCACCGGGGGGCTGTTTTTT.

CDR3 DNA sequence: TGTGCCACGGGGGCGAATGAGCAGTTCTTC. Residues: CATGANEQFF. V and J are TRBV7-9 and TRBJ2-1; D may be TRBD1 or TRBD2 (6 bases each). From germline, CDR1 is SEHNR and CDR2 FQNEAQ (reference sequence). The length of the CDR3 is 10 residues. V lost 10 bases, J lost 7 bases, and 8 bases lay in between.

Concerning this clonotype: Its ends do not fully match the called genes, so a read error is possible. The chain links TRBV11-3 to TRBJ2-1; unclear D gene. The CDR3 totals 15 residues. Germline CDR1 and CDR2: SGHNT and YENEEA. The CDR3 bases are TGTGCCAGCACCTTAGTACGTAGCTCCTACAATGAGCAGTTCTTC. This sequence encodes CASTLVRSSYNEQFF.